This T cell receptor beta chain was found in a study of sequential checkpoint blockade in melanoma. As for the study in general: Arm A got nivolumab then ipilimumab; arm B the reverse, 1:1. Both treatment sequences were followed by maintenance nivolumab.

Repertoires were generated with immunoSEQ multiplex PCR, while TCRdb's copy carries only in-frame clones and drops some. In the table there are under 15,000 clones, roughly 72% of which are singletons. Regarding treatment: randomized to nivolumab then ipilimumab (arm A) or the reverse (arm B). Patients had received no earlier DNA-damaging chemotherapy. From thawed PBMCs, live CD3+CD8+ cells negative for CD19 and CD56 were sorted. The CDR3 consists of 15 residues. CDR1 and CDR2 (germline): SGHDN, FVKESK. V was pared by 1 base and J by 2 bases, with 9 bases between. This clone is classed as medium-sized (0.01 to 0.1%).

The chain recombines TRBV14 with TRBJ2-1; tentatively, D is TRBD2 (6 bases). The sequence came from a human donor with melanoma. The material was CD8+ T cells sorted from blood (inferred from file names), obtained from a patient given nivolumab and ipilimumab in sequence. CDR3 residues: CASSQAGATYNEQFF. For the CDR3, the DNA is TGTGCCAGCAGCCAAGCGGGAGCAACCTACAATGAGCAGTTCTTC.